What follows describes a single T cell receptor beta chain. The target of this receptor is not known. Nothing much larger sits one base from this clone, and base qualities are not available. In the prospective study, participants were about 18 to 95 years old, resided in about 25 geographic areas of the United States, and were enrolled through a virtual design. Cohort assignment in the prospective study relied on participant-reported clinical history from a screening survey and a study questionnaire. In the prospective study, mobile phlebotomists collected whole blood, serum and a nasopharyngeal or oropharyngeal swab from each participant. Participants in the prospective study had the option to provide additional blood draws and questionnaires over a roughly 2-month period. Before DNA extraction, prospective study blood samples were shipped either frozen or at room temperature. The entry originates in a study of blood T cell repertoires in COVID-19 (dated by TCRdb to 2019 to 2021). The study in broad terms: Samples from collaborators originated in the United States, Italy and Spain and spanned both the acute and convalescent phases of COVID-19. Subjects who had been exposed to COVID-19, were actively infected with it, or had recovered from it provided the deeply sampled blood TCRbeta repertoires that made up the dataset. Nearly every sample came with metadata listing a de-identified subject ID, COVID-19 status, age in years and sex. The repertoires were released in a freely available public database meant as a resource for research on the immune response to SARS-CoV-2. The samples were drawn from the first 160 participants of the ongoing ImmuneRACE study and from about 1,200 subjects provided by 6 global collaborators. The prospective study material was composed of cDNA or gDNA derived from T cells, B-cell-depleted T cells, or PBMCs. Where available, HLA class I and class II types were taken from metadata supplied by the sample provider and were not determined by assay-based typing. What the authors observed across the whole study: The amount of clinical and demographic metadata varied by source and participant and was provided uncurated.

The immunoSEQ Assay, a bias-controlled multiplex PCR, was used to amplify TCRbeta CDR3 regions from genomic DNA. The source study handled its data this way. Within the assay, amplification of reference gene primers was used to estimate how many nucleated cells each sample contained. Sequence reads were collapsed and filtered to measure the absolute abundance of every unique TCRbeta CDR3 rearrangement. For each sample, productive Simpson clonality was calculated as the square root of Simpson's diversity index across productive rearrangements. TCRdb took this table from immuneACCESS and kept in-frame rearrangements with V and J called. Such tables lack part of the clones; where checked against another copy, unresolved V genes explain under half of the gap, and the rest is unexplained. That table gives V, J and clone size, and the DNA gave D and trimming. The sample records 300,000 to 500,000 clones, approximately 91% of which are singletons. The ten largest clones capture more than 2% of the sample.

Reading the germline V gene gives CDR1 MNHEY and CDR2 SVGAGI. The junction shows trimming of 0 bases on V and 6 bases on J, plus 11 bases between the germline ends. Reading from cysteine to phenylalanine, the CDR3 counts 15 amino acids. The retained sequence is limited to the CDR3, 45 bases, with the frame set at the first base. The chain joins TRBV6-5 to TRBJ1-4; a tentative D match to TRBD1 spans 5 bases. Sequenced: PBMCs or T cells enriched from blood (not recorded which). The receptor comes from a woman in her 40s with acute COVID-19. The CDR3: CASSYSGSGDEKLFF. Here is the DNA: TGTGCCAGCAGTTACTCCGGGTCGGGGGATGAAAAACTGTTTTTT.